A selection of T cell receptor beta chains follows, all from one sample in a study of cytomegalovirus exposure and HLA in healthy donors. TCRdb's table, derived via immunoSEQ multiplex PCR, lists solely in-frame clones and lacks some. The sample includes around 57,000 clones. Sample: PBMCs. The receptors derive from a woman between 50 and 59 years old in good health and CMV-seropositive. The CDR3 runs from the conserved cysteine through the conserved F or W. D genes are given only for firm matches.

>TRBV4-3|-|TRBJ1-2
CASSPSIGGAYGYTF
TGCGCCAGCAGTCCAAGTATAGGAGGGGCCTATGGCTACACCTTC
>TRBV28|-|TRBJ1-5
CASSLGRENQPQHF
TGTGCCAGCAGTTTGGGACGGGAGAATCAGCCCCAGCATTTT
>TRBV28|TRBD2|TRBJ2-3
CASIMGGASSDTQYF
TGTGCCAGCATCATGGGAGGGGCATCGTCAGATACGCAGTATTTT
>TRBV7-9|-|TRBJ1-3
CASSPSGGRSGNTIYF
TGTGCCAGCAGCCCGAGCGGGGGACGCTCTGGAAACACCATATATTTT
>TRBV27|TRBD2|TRBJ2-1
CAIGGFLYNEQFF
TGTGCGATCGGGGGGTTCCTCTACAATGAGCAGTTCTTC
>TRBV2|-|TRBJ2-3
CAKSLGTDTQYF
TGTGCCAAATCGTTAGGCACAGATACGCAGTATTTT
>TRBV7-3|TRBD1|TRBJ2-7
CASSIQGADSYEQYF
TGTGCCAGCAGCATACAGGGGGCTGATTCCTACGAGCAGTACTTC
>TRBV4-1|-|TRBJ2-5
CASSQGRAGRDRETQYF
TGCGCCAGCAGCCAAGGTCGGGCGGGGCGGGATCGGGAGACCCAGTACTTC
>TRBV7-9|-|TRBJ1-3
CASSLAVTGNTIYF
TGTGCCAGCAGCTTGGCAGTAACTGGAAACACCATATATTTT
>TRBV5-4|-|TRBJ2-6
CASSLRGSSGANVLTF
TGTGCCAGCAGCTTGAGGGGAAGCTCTGGGGCCAACGTCCTGACTTTC
>TRBV6-5|-|TRBJ2-5
CASSYGSGGAETQYF
TGTGCCAGCAGTTACGGGTCGGGGGGCGCGGAGACCCAGTACTTC
>TRBV28|TRBD2|TRBJ2-7
CASSSGTSGKYEQYF
TGTGCCAGCAGTTCCGGGACTAGCGGGAAATACGAGCAGTACTTC
>TRBV7-2|TRBD1|TRBJ1-2
CASSMTGLGGYTF
TGTGCCAGCAGCATGACAGGGCTCGGCGGCTACACCTTC
>TRBV7-2|TRBD2|TRBJ2-5
CASSQSGGGETQYF
TGTGCCAGCAGCCAGAGCGGGGGCGGGGAGACCCAGTACTTC
>TRBV6-1|-|TRBJ2-3
CASSEALGKSGTQYF
TGTGCCAGCAGTGAAGCGCTGGGGAAAAGCGGTACGCAGTATTTT
>TRBV28|TRBD1|TRBJ1-4
CASSGPGQGFNEKLFF
TGTGCCAGCAGTGGGCCCGGACAGGGGTTTAATGAAAAACTGTTTTTT
>TRBV10-3|-|TRBJ2-1
CAISESGPEQFF
TGTGCCATCAGTGAGTCTGGGCCAGAGCAGTTCTTC
>TRBV6-5|TRBD2|TRBJ2-7
CASRLLTSSTYEQYF
TGTGCCAGCAGACTATTGACTAGCAGTACCTACGAGCAGTACTTC
>TRBV5-1|TRBD2|TRBJ2-3
CASSSGLAGGPTDTQYF
TGCGCCAGCAGCTCGGGACTAGCGGGAGGGCCTACAGATACGCAGTATTTT
>TRBV4-1|TRBD1|TRBJ1-2
CASSQGGGGGGYTF
TGCGCCAGCAGCCAAGGAGGAGGGGGCGGGGGCTACACCTTC
>TRBV28|-|TRBJ1-2
CASSLRVNYGYTF
TGTGCCAGCAGTTTGCGGGTGAACTATGGCTACACCTTC